Sequencing of this T cell receptor beta chain was carried out in a study of yellow fever vaccine responses in identical twins (dated by TCRdb to 2017 to 2018). Describing the broader study: Focusing on identical twins, the study followed the T cell clones that responded to the vaccine, and did so with precision.

Based on the germline V gene, the CDR1 and CDR2 sequences are MNHEY and SVGAGI. The germline V end is reduced by 1 base and the J end by 4 bases; junction bases left unmatched: 5. The CDR3 runs 15 amino acids, cysteine and phenylalanine included. Of the read, only the CDR3 DNA is kept; its 45 bases are in frame from base 1. The paper's findings and limits, for the study overall: According to the authors, the vaccine-induced T cell response in identical twins seemed to be partly convergent and partly specific to each individual.

Library preparation used RT-PCR. The run used an Illumina HiSeq 2500. Clones were called with MiXCR by TCRdb after fastp trimmed the public reads at Q25, and only in-frame beta chains were retained. Every distinct CDR3 protein forms one entry, paired with its most common genes and DNA. In all, the sample holds fewer than 4,500 distinct CDR3 sequences, and approximately 83% of those were seen once. The leading ten clones occupy 2.9% of the sample. Note on this clonotype: Its antigen is not yet known. No base-level quality is on record; no much larger clone is a single base apart.

This receptor chain uses TRBV6-5 and TRBJ1-1; 8 bases in between match TRBD1. The sequence was obtained from a woman younger than 30 who received the yellow fever vaccine. Donor details come from another sample of the same person, matched by shared clones. Specimen: T cells from blood (PBMCs), unsorted or a sorted subset (not recorded which), collected before or after yellow fever vaccination (not recorded which). The CDR3 reads as follows: CASSYWAGGLTEAFF. The base sequence is TGTGCCAGCAGTTACTGGGCAGGGGGCCTCACTGAAGCTTTCTTT.